This T cell receptor beta chain was recovered during a study of Ad26.COV2.S vaccination and SARS-CoV-2 variants. About the study: The vaccine Ad26.COV2.S was put into the muscle once, or twice with 56 days between.

Regarding the study as a whole: Researchers reported similar non-spike TCR breadth in vaccine and placebo recipients. After vaccination, reports described spike-specific CD8+ and CD4+ T cell responses as showing substantial breadth.

Concerning this clone: As yet, its antigen is unknown.

This CDR3 spans 17 amino acids. From germline, CDR1 is SGHTA and CDR2 FQGNSA. The V and J ends lost 5 bases and 4 bases, in that order; junction bases with no gene match: 12. This sample's treatment: 15 to 20 received Ad26.COV2.S at low or high dose, single or two shots; several received placebo; per-sample allocation not given. At day 63 after the first vaccine or placebo injection, samples were drawn. Sequenced by immunoSEQ multiplex PCR; TCRdb stores in-frame clones only, minus some. The table includes roughly 680,000 clones, more than 70% detected once. The starting material was peripheral blood, obtained in a trial of Ad26.COV2.S vaccine versus placebo. The chain combines TRBV7-2 with TRBJ2-2; 8 bases agree with TRBD1. This receptor was taken from a person aged 18-65 years who received the Ad26.COV2.S COVID-19 vaccine or a placebo. CDR3 loop: CASSPLGTGVGTGELFF. The CDR3 DNA is TGTGCCAGCAGCCCCCTAGGGACAGGCGTGGGCACCGGGGAGCTGTTTTTT.